Presented here are 10 T cell receptor beta chains from one specimen sequenced in a study of T cell repertoires in cytomegalovirus infection. MiXCR, run by TCRdb on the reads, gives a single entry per CDR3 protein. Of more than 400,000 distinct CDR3 sequences detected, less than 30% appear once; the ten largest clones hold about 13%. What was sequenced was PBMCs. The receptors stem from a human donor in good health (CMV status not recorded). Some clones in this sample may be carry-over from other donors' samples.

The table lists this clonotype with many counts. CDR3 DNA sequence: TGTGCCAGCACCACTCTTTTTGAGCAGTTCTTC. It translates to CASTTLFEQFF. The rearrangement links TRBV7-2 to TRBJ2-1; D remains ambiguous. The CDR3 loop spans 11 amino acids. Germline V CDR1 and CDR2: SGHTA, FQGNSA. Trimming pared 7 bases from V and 9 bases from J, leaving 10 bases between.

This clonotype was detected a few times. This rearrangement joins TRBV12-3 or TRBV12-4 to TRBJ2-5, with 9 bases matching TRBD2. The CDR3 covers 15 residues. V lost 3 bases and J lost 5; bases outside the gene matches: 7. The CDR3 nucleotides are TGTGCCAGCAGTTTCTGGGCGGGAGGGGAGGAGACCCAGTACTTC. Translating gives CASSFWAGGEETQYF.

In its sample, this clonotype was seen many times. V is TRBV28 and J is TRBJ2-5; D not resolved. Germline V gene lookup returns CDR1 MDHEN and CDR2 SYDVKM. This CDR3 has 10 amino acids. V lost 6 bases, J lost 2 bases, and 1 base lay in between. Written as DNA, the CDR3 is TGTGCCAGCAGGCAAGAGACCCAGTACTTC. This sequence encodes CASRQETQYF.

The V gene is TRBV24-1, the J gene TRBJ1-5, with D hard to call. Germline values: CDR1 KGHDR, CDR2 SFDVKD. The V gene lost 5 bases and the J gene lost 7 bases, with 11 bases spanning the gap. The CDR3 is 13 amino acids. The CDR3 nucleotides read TGTGCCACCAGTGCCTTAGAAGGGCAGCCCCAGCATTTT. Its protein product is CATSALEGQPQHF.

In its sample, this clonotype was seen many times. This chain connects TRBV7-6 to TRBJ1-1, with D possibly TRBD1 on 5 matching bases. This CDR3 contains 13 residues. CDR1 is SGHVS and CDR2 is FNYEAQ in the germline V gene. With 2 bases removed from V and 11 bases from J, the gap between germline ends came to 15 bases. CDR3 bases: TGTGCCAGCAGCTTAACCCAGGGTGGAATGGCTTTCTTT. It encodes CASSLTQGGMAFF.

This clonotype was counted only a few times. This sequence joins TRBV7-2 and TRBJ2-5; no firm D call. The CDR3 runs to 14 residues. Trimming took off 5 bases at V and 5 bases at J, with 15 bases between the two ends. Germline V gene lookup returns CDR1 SGHTA and CDR2 FQGNSA. The CDR3 DNA is TGTGCCAGCAGCCCCCCCCCGGGTGGGGAGACCCAGTACTTC. It translates to CASSPPPGGETQYF. The entire variable domain, with the rest obtained from reference TRBV7-2 and TRBJ2-5, is as follows: GAGVSQSPSNKVTEKGKDVELRCDPISGHTALYWYRQSLGQGLEFLIYFQGNSAPDKSGLPSDRFSAERTGGSVSTLTIQRTQQEDSAVYLCASSPPPGGETQYFGPGTRLLVL.

This clonotype was counted many times. V and J are TRBV7-2 and TRBJ2-1; tentatively, D is TRBD1 (6 bases). Trimming shortened V by 0 bases and J by 7 bases, and 19 bases separated the two germline ends. This CDR3 spans 17 amino acids. Looked up from germline, CDR1 is SGHTA and CDR2 is FQGNSA. The CDR3 coding sequence is TGTGCCAGCAGCTTAGCCCCCGGGACAATCACCGAAAATGAGCAGTTCTTC. The encoded protein is CASSLAPGTITENEQFF.

There are a few counts of this clonotype. J is TRBJ2-3 and V is TRBV6-6; TRBD1 aligns across 10 bases. After removal of 6 bases from V and 5 bases from J, the junction contained 2 bases not matched to a gene. The CDR3 length is 13 residues. Germline CDR1 reads MNHNY; CDR2 reads SVGAGI (reference sequence). CDR3 sequence: CASRTGGEDTQYF. The DNA for the CDR3 is TGTGCCAGCAGGACAGGGGGCGAAGATACGCAGTATTTT.

In its sample, this clonotype was seen many times. The V and J genes are TRBV12-3 or TRBV12-4 and TRBJ2-5; 7 bases line up with TRBD1. After removal of 6 bases from V and 4 bases from J, the junction contained 8 bases not matched to a gene. There are 14 residues in the CDR3. CDR3: CASRKLGQLETQYF. For the CDR3, the DNA is TGTGCCAGCAGGAAACTGGGACAGTTAGAGACCCAGTACTTC.

The chain uses TRBV5-1 and TRBJ2-1, with D tentatively TRBD2 (7 bases). This CDR3 has 15 amino acids. Trimming removed 1 base at V and 10 bases at J, with 18 bases between. In germline, CDR1 is SGHRS, CDR2 YFSETQ. The CDR3 nucleotides are TGCGCCAGCAGCTTGCGGGGCGGGGGCGCGGGGGAGCAGTTCTTC. Its translation: CASSLRGGGAGEQFF.